This T cell receptor (beta chain) was profiled in a study of blood T cell repertoires in COVID-19. Across the study: Sample material is recorded as cDNA or gDNA derived from T cells, B-cell-depleted T cells, or PBMCs.

This clone was recorded once. Sequencing was performed with immunoSEQ multiplex PCR; in TCRdb, only in-frame clones are kept and a portion is missing. The data contain fewer than 250,000 clones, roughly 85% of them singletons. Trimming at V came to 0 bases and at J to 4 bases, leaving 11 bases not matched to a gene. The germline V gene has CDR1 LGHDT and CDR2 YNNKEL (reference sequence). This CDR3 has 17 amino acids. Material: peripheral blood. This rearrangement joins TRBV3-1 (or the pseudogene TRBV3-2) to TRBJ2-5; 7 bases are shared with TRBD1. The receptor comes from a man aged 40-50 years with acute or convalescent COVID-19. The chain's CDR3 is CASSQDYGTALTETQYF. The CDR3 DNA reads as TGTGCCAGCAGCCAAGATTACGGGACAGCGTTAACAGAGACCCAGTACTTC.